Reported below is one T cell receptor beta chain. This sample stems from a study of monozygotic twins with inflammatory bowel disease. Germline V gene data show CDR1 as SGHAT and CDR2 as FQNNGV. The CDR3 spans 13 residues. In eight separate reactions per sample, cDNA was generated. TCRdb re-called the 5' RACE reads, yielding one record per CDR3 amino acid sequence without DNA. Recorded here are about 380,000 distinct CDR3 sequences; the top ten clones represent approximately 2.4%. The V gene is TRBV11-2, the J gene TRBJ2-7; TCRdb's D call of TRBD1 is untestable without DNA. The TCR sequence derives from a human donor with ulcerative colitis or Crohn's disease, or a healthy co-twin of an affected twin (not recorded which). Sequenced material: blood. The CDR3 here is CASSLDVPLEQYF.